The 30 T cell receptor beta chains below come from one sample, sequenced in a study of shared T cell receptors in the human thymus. TCRdb's copy holds only in-frame clones and misses some; the assay was immunoSEQ multiplex PCR. The data hold about 610,000 clones, with 88% observed a single time. Separately, the same data were catalogued under a study of human thymus T cells.

The sample taken for sequencing was thymocytes. These receptors all stem from a boy less than two years old with a congenital heart defect.

The chain uses TRBV30 and TRBJ1-1, with a possible D match to TRBD1 (6 bases). Germline V CDR1 and CDR2: GTSNPN, SVGIG (reference sequence). V was trimmed by 3 bases and J by 11 bases, leaving 13 bases between them. The CDR3 runs to 11 residues. The CDR3 protein is CAWRKEGGAFF. For the CDR3, the DNA is TGTGCCTGGAGAAAAGAGGGGGGGGCTTTCTTT.

The V and J genes are TRBV4-1 and TRBJ2-7, with D possibly TRBD1 on 5 matching bases. CDR3 length equals 15 residues. The V gene lost 8 bases and the J gene lost 3 bases, with 20 bases spanning the gap. Germline V lookup: CDR1 MGHRA, CDR2 YSYEKL. The CDR3 DNA reads TGCGCCAGCTCGCCGCCAGGGCAGGGATTCTACGAGCAGTACTTC. Translating gives CASSPPGQGFYEQYF.

The chain carries TRBV21-1 and TRBJ1-2; the table's TRBD1 call for D was not verified on the DNA. TRBV21-1 represents a pseudogene. CDR3 size: 17 residues. The CDR3 loop is CASFTPRGSKSNYGYTF. CDR3 in DNA: TGTGCCAGCTTCACCCCCAGGGGGTCAAAATCTAACTATGGCTACACCTTC.

The V call is TRBV2, the J call TRBJ2-5; a weak D match, TRBD2 (5 bases). Germline V CDR1 and CDR2: SNHLY, FYNNEI. The CDR3 is made up of 16 amino acids. The V end was cut by 0 bases, the J end by 3 bases, with 14 bases between. Written as DNA, the CDR3 is TGTGCCAGCAGTGAAGCCGTCCGGGGTTACAAAGAGACCCAGTACTTC. This sequence encodes CASSEAVRGYKETQYF.

This clone appeared a single time. The chain carries TRBV7-9 and TRBJ2-7; 8 positions match TRBD1. This CDR3 region has 16 residues. V was clipped by 3 bases and J by 4 bases; unmatched bases: 11. Germline assignment: CDR1 SEHNR and CDR2 FQNEAQ (reference sequence). The CDR3 loop reads CASSFRTGREMYEQYF. The CDR3 nucleotides are TGTGCCAGCAGCTTCCGGACAGGGCGGGAAATGTACGAGCAGTACTTC.

This clone occurred once. The CDR3 DNA sequence: TGTGCCAGCAGTTCACCTCAGGGGGCGGGTAGTGAAAAACTGTTTTTT. It yields the protein CASSSPQGAGSEKLFF. The chain carries TRBV27 and TRBJ1-4, with 8 nucleotides matching TRBD1. The CDR3 totals 16 residues. Germline V gives CDR1 MNHEY, CDR2 SMNVEV (reference sequence). J was trimmed by 7 bases and V by 4 bases; bases with no gene match: 11. The complete variable domain, with remaining parts taken from reference TRBV27 and TRBJ1-4, reads EAQVTQNPRYLITVTGKKLTVTCSQNMNHEYMSWYRQDPGLGLRQIYYSMNVEVTDKGDVPEGYKVSRKEKRNFPLILESPSPNQTSLYFCASSSPQGAGSEKLFFGSGTQLSVL.

This rearrangement joins TRBV7-2 to TRBJ2-7; D is possibly TRBD1 (5 bases). V was shortened by 5 bases and J by 3 bases, with 20 bases between the two germline ends. CDR3 size: 16 residues. The germline gives CDR1 SGHTA, CDR2 FQGNSA. The CDR3 loop reads CASSLPDSSFFYEQYF. In nucleotides, the CDR3 is TGTGCCAGCAGCCTCCCAGACAGTTCTTTTTTCTACGAGCAGTACTTC.

The V call is TRBV21-1, the J call TRBJ2-4; the table calls TRBD2, which could not be checked here. TRBV21-1 is given as a pseudogene. The CDR3 totals 16 residues. CDR3 bases: TGTGCCAGCAGCAAGTATTCCGGACTCCCCAAAAACATTCAGTACTTC. It codes for CASSKYSGLPKNIQYF.

The table lists this clone with a count of one. CDR3 bases: TGTGCCAGCAGTTTGCGGGGGGTACGGACAGGGGGTAACCAAGAGACCCAGTACTTC. Residues: CASSLRGVRTGGNQETQYF. V is TRBV27 and J is TRBJ2-5; 10 bases map to TRBD1. V shed 3 bases and J 0 bases; nucleotides not matched to a gene: 13. The CDR3 is made up of 19 amino acids. Looked up from germline, CDR1 is MNHEY and CDR2 is SMNVEV (reference sequence).

The chain has TRBV15 and TRBJ2-2, with TRBD2 identical over 13 bases. Trimming removed 1 base from V and 0 bases from J; junction bases left unmatched: 8. The germline V gene encodes CDR1 LNHNV and CDR2 YYDKDF (reference sequence). This CDR3 is built from 20 residues. The CDR3 DNA reads as TGTGCCACCAGCAGAGCCCAGACTAGCGGGAGGATCGCGAACACCGGGGAGCTGTTTTTT. Its translation: CATSRAQTSGRIANTGELFF.

This rearrangement joins TRBV27 to TRBJ2-5, with TRBD1 identical over 7 bases. The germline V gene has CDR1 MNHEY and CDR2 SMNVEV (reference sequence). The CDR3 has 15 residues. V shed 2 bases and J 3 bases; nucleotides not matched to a gene: 6. CDR3 nucleotide sequence: TGTGCCAGCAGTTTAGGAGGTCAGGGGGAAGAGACCCAGTACTTC. Translated: CASSLGGQGEETQYF.

The rearrangement links TRBV2 to TRBJ2-3, with 7 bases that match TRBD1. Germline trimming cut 7 bases from V and 2 bases from J; bases unmatched to any gene: 9. CDR1 SNHLY and CDR2 FYNNEI come from the germline V gene. The CDR3 consists of 15 residues. The CDR3 bases are TGTGCCAGCACTGTAGGGGACAGATACACAGATACGCAGTATTTT. The encoded protein is CASTVGDRYTDTQYF.

V and J are TRBV7-8 and TRBJ2-7, with 14 bases aligning to TRBD2. V lost 6 bases, J lost 3 bases, and 13 bases stayed unmatched. The germline V gene encodes CDR1 SGHVS and CDR2 FQNEAQ. The CDR3 sequence is 18 residues long. For the CDR3, the DNA is TGTGCCAGCAGTCCGGGACTAGCGGGAGAGGACCCTTTCTACGAGCAGTACTTC. It translates to CASSPGLAGEDPFYEQYF.

In the case of this clone: The junction departs from germline at one end; a sequencing error may be responsible. This chain uses TRBV5-6 with TRBJ2-1; D gene uncertain. The CDR3 covers 16 residues. Germline V CDR1 and CDR2: SGHDT, YYEEEE. CDR3 sequence reads: CASSPTAQSSYNERFF. The CDR3 DNA is TGTGCCAGCAGCCCCACTGCCCAGAGCTCCTACAATGAGCGGTTCTTC.

This clone was observed a single time. The chain couples TRBV27 to TRBJ2-7; tentative D call: TRBD2 (6 bases). The germline V gene has CDR1 MNHEY and CDR2 SMNVEV (reference sequence). V lost 5 bases to trimming and J lost 6 bases, with 26 bases between them. CDR3 size: 17 residues. Here the CDR3 reads CASSPPRASAERGEQYF. CDR3 sequence (DNA): TGTGCCAGCAGTCCCCCTCGGGCTAGCGCAGAGAGGGGCGAGCAGTACTTC.

This chain uses TRBV7-9 with TRBJ2-7, with a possible D match to TRBD2 (6 bases). V was trimmed by 5 bases and J by 2 bases, leaving 22 bases between them. In germline, CDR1 is SEHNR, CDR2 FQNEAQ (reference sequence). The CDR3 has 17 amino acids. Written as DNA, the CDR3 is TGTGCCAGCAGCCTCTTAGAGGGAGCGGGCGACCCCTACGAGCAGTACTTC. It yields the protein CASSLLEGAGDPYEQYF.

There are a few counts of this clone. The gene calls are TRBV19 and TRBJ2-2; no reliable D call. The V gene lost 3 bases and the J gene lost 10 bases, with 15 bases spanning the gap. The CDR3 loop spans 14 amino acids. Per germline, CDR1 LNHDA and CDR2 SQIVND (reference sequence). CDR3 bases: TGTGCCAGTAGTATGAAAAGCCGCCGGTCGGAGCTGTTTTTT. This translates into CASSMKSRRSELFF.

The genes are TRBV7-9 and TRBJ2-7; 7 nucleotides align to TRBD2. The CDR3 extends over 15 amino acids. CDR1 is SEHNR and CDR2 is FQNEAQ in the germline V gene (reference sequence). Trimming removed 3 bases from V and 5 bases from J; junction bases left unmatched: 10. The CDR3 reads CASSFAAAGPHEQYF. The CDR3 DNA sequence: TGTGCCAGCAGCTTCGCTGCAGCGGGACCCCACGAGCAGTACTTC.

The chain employs TRBV6-1 and TRBJ2-7; the D is unclear. The germline CDR1 and CDR2 sequences are MNHNS and SASEGT. The germline V and J ends were trimmed by 4 bases and 3 bases, with 7 bases remaining between them. The CDR3 covers 12 residues. CDR3 nucleotide sequence: TGTGCCAGCAGTGTACGACACTACGAGCAGTACTTC. Translation gives CASSVRHYEQYF.

This rearrangement joins TRBV30 to TRBJ2-5; TRBD2 is a possible D gene (6 bases). CDR3 length: 14 amino acids. Per the germline V gene, CDR1 is GTSNPN and CDR2 is SVGIG (reference sequence). Trimming left V 5 bases short and J 4 bases short, with 17 bases between. In nucleotides, the CDR3 is TGTGCCTGGGGGCCAGCGGGTCGCCCAGAGACCCAGTACTTC. This encodes CAWGPAGRPETQYF.

V gene TRBV9 combines with J gene TRBJ2-5; 12 nucleotides align to TRBD2. This CDR3 has 20 residues. In germline, CDR1 is SGDLS, CDR2 YYNGEE. V lost 4 bases to trimming and J lost 5 bases; unmatched junction nucleotides: 21. In DNA form, the CDR3 reads TGTGCCAGCAGCACTCCGTCTCCAGGGCTAGCGGGGGGGAAGGGGGAGACCCAGTACTTC. Encoded protein: CASSTPSPGLAGGKGETQYF.

This rearrangement joins TRBV5-6 to TRBJ2-1; D is unclear. V lost 0 bases, J lost 6 bases, and 7 bases lay in between. The CDR3 totals 13 residues. CDR1 and CDR2 (germline): SGHDT, YYEEEE. The CDR3 DNA follows: TGTGCCAGCAGCTTGGCGGTCCGCAATGAGCAGTTCTTC. Translated: CASSLAVRNEQFF.

The chain recombines TRBV29-1 with TRBJ2-5; possibly TRBD1 for D (5 bases). The germline V gene has CDR1 SQVTM and CDR2 ANQGSEA. The CDR3 spans 16 residues. Between the trimmed V and J ends, which lost 0 bases and 0 bases, there was a span of 14 bases. CDR3 in DNA: TGCAGCGTTGAAGAAATCGACAGCCCGTACCAAGAGACCCAGTACTTC. This sequence encodes CSVEEIDSPYQETQYF.

The CDR3 here is CASSQPDGAPTGEQYF. CDR3 DNA sequence: TGTGCCAGCAGTCAACCAGACGGAGCCCCGACAGGAGAGCAGTACTTC. The genes are TRBV13 and TRBJ2-7; a possible D gene is TRBD1 (6 bases). This CDR3 is 16 amino acids long. Trimming stripped 6 bases from V and 7 bases from J, with 25 bases between. The germline V gene encodes CDR1 PRHDT and CDR2 FYEKMQ (reference sequence).

The chain links TRBV6-6 to TRBJ2-1; 9 nucleotides line up with TRBD1. Germline CDR1 is MNHNY and CDR2 is SVGAGI (reference sequence). V dropped 5 bases and J dropped 7; count of bases not matched to a gene: 12. This CDR3 is built from 16 residues. CDR3 sequence reads: CASSHTGTGCINEQFF. The DNA for the CDR3 is TGTGCCAGCAGTCACACCGGGACAGGGTGTATTAATGAGCAGTTCTTC.

The V and J genes are TRBV10-2 and TRBJ2-7; 15 nucleotides line up with TRBD2. The CDR3 sequence is 17 residues long. The germline V gene encodes CDR1 WSHSY and CDR2 SAAADI. With 4 bases clipped from V and 2 bases from J, the junction kept 6 bases outside the gene matches. The CDR3 nucleotides are TGCGCCAGCAGTGGGACTAGCGGGAGGGCACAAGCCTACGAGCAGTACTTC. As protein: CASSGTSGRAQAYEQYF.

The chain is built from TRBV6-4 and TRBJ2-7, with TRBD2 identical over 7 bases. Germline V gene lookup returns CDR1 MRHNA and CDR2 SNTAGT. V lost 2 bases to trimming and J lost 5 bases; unmatched junction nucleotides: 9. The CDR3 length is 15 residues. The CDR3 spells CASSDREGGSDEQYF. The CDR3 DNA reads TGTGCCAGCAGTGACAGGGAGGGAGGGAGCGACGAGCAGTACTTC.

The V call is TRBV4-1, the J call TRBJ2-7; the D is unclear. V was pared by 1 base and J by 0 bases, with 7 bases between. CDR3 length equals 14 residues. Germline V gene data show CDR1 as MGHRA and CDR2 as YSYEKL. CDR3 sequence (DNA): TGCGCCAGCAGCCAAGGAGTGCCCTCCTACGAGCAGTACTTC. This translates into CASSQGVPSYEQYF.

The CDR3 DNA sequence: TGTGCCAGCAGTTCGTTAGCGCAAAACACAGATACGCAGTATTTT. This sequence encodes CASSSLAQNTDTQYF. The chain couples TRBV28 to TRBJ2-3; D is possibly TRBD2 (5 bases). The CDR3 contains 15 residues. V lost 4 bases, J lost 2 bases, and 13 bases lay in between. CDR1 MDHEN and CDR2 SYDVKM come from the germline V gene. Filled out from reference TRBV28 and TRBJ2-3, the complete variable domain reads DVKVTQSSRYLVKRTGEKVFLECVQDMDHENMFWYRQDPGLGLRLIYFSYDVKMKEKGDIPEGYSVSREKKERFSLILESASTNQTSMYLCASSSLAQNTDTQYFGPGTRLTVL.

This chain connects TRBV6-6 to TRBJ2-7, with D perhaps matching TRBD2 (7 bases). The germline CDR1 and CDR2 sequences are MNHNY and SVGAGI (reference sequence). This CDR3 has 15 amino acids. V dropped 2 bases and J dropped 2 bases, with 13 bases sitting between them. CDR3 nucleotide sequence: TGTGCCAGCAGTTACGTGCGGGGGCGACCCTACGAGCAGTACTTC. It yields the protein CASSYVRGRPYEQYF.